This T cell receptor beta chain originates from a study of identical twins. Findings and limits, study-wide: For zero-insertion analyses, partial confounding could come from invariant MAIT and iNKT cells.

This clonotype occurred once. Antigen: not known. The cDNA had a unique molecular identifier and a template-switch universal primer site. MiXCR, run by TCRdb on the 5' RACE reads, gives a single entry per CDR3 protein. The sample has over 200,000 distinct CDR3 sequences, approximately 10% seen once. V was pared by 4 bases and J by 5 bases, with 8 bases between. Per germline, CDR1 KGHSH and CDR2 LQKENI. The CDR3 extends over 12 amino acids. This chain links TRBV18 with TRBJ2-5; D is unclear. The clonotype originates from a man aged 45 to 65 in good health. Sequenced sample: memory T cells sorted from blood. The CDR3 bases are TGTGCCAGCTCACAAGAGGTGGAGACCCAGTACTTC. Its translation is CASSQEVETQYF.